This entry is about one T cell receptor (beta chain). The CDR3 runs 13 residues. Germline V CDR1 and CDR2: SGHRS, YFSETQ. V lost 4 bases and J lost 5, with 12 bases in between. This entry is derived from a study of T cells in lung cancer brain metastases. Libraries were prepared by immunoSEQ multiplex PCR; TCRdb keeps only in-frame clonotypes and omits some of them. The table lists thousands of clones, 86% of them singletons, with around 5% in the top ten. Specimen: tumor tissue from the primary lung tumor. The sequence derives from a woman between 50 and 59 years old with non-small cell lung cancer. The V and J genes are TRBV5-1 and TRBJ2-5; TRBD1 is a possible D gene (6 bases). The CDR3 is CASSPGVVETQYF. The CDR3 DNA reads TGCGCCAGCAGCCCAGGGGTCGTTGAGACCCAGTACTTC.